Detailed here is one T cell receptor beta chain. Its antigen is as yet unknown. This sample was taken from a study of cytomegalovirus exposure and HLA in healthy donors. Whole-study findings and limits: Apart from CMV serostatus, no immune exposure information was available. There were reportedly fewer N-insertions in an Asian-associated ancestry cluster than the approximately 600-donor mean, in a later analysis.

The V end lost 0 bases, the J end lost 7 bases, and 8 bases lay between the germline ends. CDR1 and CDR2 from the germline V gene are SGHDT and YYEEEE. The length of the CDR3 is 12 residues. The PCR employed 60 Vbeta primers together with 13 Jbeta primers. The method was immunoSEQ multiplex PCR; TCRdb's version includes in-frame clones alone and lacks a portion of them. The table for this sample gives 40,000 to 45,000 clones. The V gene is TRBV5-6, the J gene TRBJ2-7; weak D call: TRBD2 (5 bases). The sample was PBMCs. The clonotype originates from a woman in her twenties or thirties in good health and CMV-seronegative. The CDR3 DNA reads TGTGCCAGCAGCTTGGCCGGCGGGGAGCAGTACTTC. It codes for CASSLAGGEQYF.